The 32 T cell receptor beta chains in this list originate from one sample, sequenced in a study of human T cells and chemical hapten exposure (dated by TCRdb to about 2021). The library was generated by RACE. The listed sequencing device is NextSeq 500. The public reads were run again by TCRdb, first through fastp at Q25 and then through MiXCR, and only productive beta chains were kept. Identical CDR3 protein sequences are pooled into one entry, listed with their most common genes and DNA. The table for this sample lists 90,000 to 110,000 distinct CDR3 sequences; 9% to 9.5% of them were counted only once. Of the sample, 3% to 4% is held by the ten largest clones. This specimen's time point label, interpreted: patch test 2, 6 weeks after DPC sensitization. Read against the paper, the sample's treatment or condition label means: therapeutic diphenylcyclopropenone sensitization with weekly scalp DPC.

This specimen consisted of whole blood, obtained in connection with sensitization to the hapten diphenylcyclopropenone (DPC). The source is a middle-aged woman with alopecia areata. Some clones in this sample may be carry-over from other donors' samples.

This rearrangement joins TRBV6-2 or TRBV6-3 to TRBJ1-2; D is perhaps TRBD1 (6 bases). The CDR3 is made up of 15 amino acids. Per the germline V gene, CDR1 is MNHEY and CDR2 is SVGEGT. V lost 6 bases, J lost 4 bases, and 18 bases lay in between. The CDR3 protein is CASSERRTARYGYTF. The DNA of the CDR3 is TGTGCCAGCAGCGAGAGACGGACAGCCCGCTATGGCTACACCTTC.

This clonotype was seen ten or more times. Given the absence of the conserved phenylalanine or tryptophan at the CDR3 end, a read error is likely. The gene calls are TRBV19 and TRBJ1-1, with D tentatively TRBD1 (5 bases). This CDR3 spans 15 amino acids. Germline values: CDR1 LNHDA, CDR2 SQIVND (reference sequence). V gave up 5 bases and J gave up 4 bases, with 17 bases separating them. CDR3 protein: CASSHRGGRGTEAFL. The CDR3 nucleotides read TGTGCCAGTAGTCACCGTGGGGGACGAGGCACTGAAGCTTTCCTT.

The CDR3 loop is CASSPYHKDTQYF. CDR3 in DNA: TGTGCCAGCAGCCCATACCACAAGGATACGCAGTATTTT. The chain has TRBV7-9 and TRBJ2-3; D remains ambiguous. Germline V gives CDR1 SEHNR, CDR2 FQNEAQ (reference sequence). The V end lost 5 bases, the J end lost 6 bases, and 12 bases lay between the germline ends. The CDR3 loop spans 13 amino acids.

There are a few counts of this clonotype. CDR3 coding DNA: TGTGCCAGCAGGTGGACAGGGCTGAACACTGAAGCTTTCTTT. It codes for CASRWTGLNTEAFF. This chain connects TRBV6-1 to TRBJ1-1; TRBD1 matches at 8 bases. The trim removed 6 bases at V and 0 bases at J, leaving 3 bases unmatched. This CDR3 has 14 amino acids. CDR1 is MNHNS, CDR2 SASEGT, per germline.

Many counts were recorded for this clonotype. The chain joins TRBV27 to TRBJ2-3; 10 bases are a match to TRBD2. Looked up from germline, CDR1 is MNHEY and CDR2 is SMNVEV (reference sequence). This CDR3 is built from 15 residues. After removal of 4 bases from V and 4 bases from J, the junction contained 5 bases not matched to a gene. This CDR3 reads CASSYGTSVADTQYF. Here the CDR3 DNA reads TGTGCCAGCAGTTATGGGACTAGCGTGGCAGATACGCAGTATTTT.

CDR3 DNA: TGCAGCGTTCTGTCAGGGACAAACACTGAAGCTTTCTTT. It yields the protein CSVLSGTNTEAFF. The chain uses TRBV29-1 and TRBJ1-1; maybe TRBD1 (6 bases). The germline V gene has CDR1 SQVTM and CDR2 ANQGSEA. The CDR3 length is 13 residues. Trimming cost V 5 bases and J 2 bases, with 12 bases left between them.

This clonotype was found many times. This chain uses TRBV6-2 or TRBV6-3 with TRBJ1-2, with TRBD1 identical over 7 bases. Losses at the gene ends were 2 bases for V and 5 bases for J; bases not matched to a gene: 8. The CDR3 has 15 residues. From germline, CDR1 is MNHEY and CDR2 SVGEGT. Here the CDR3 reads CASSYPVTGPYGYTF. For the CDR3, the DNA is TGTGCCAGCAGTTACCCTGTGACAGGGCCGTATGGCTACACCTTC.

The chain combines TRBV19 with TRBJ1-1, with D uncertain. This CDR3 has 14 residues. V was shortened by 5 bases and J by 4 bases, with 14 bases between the two germline ends. Germline CDR1 and CDR2: LNHDA and SQIVND (reference sequence). CDR3 loop: CASSEWSRSTEAFF. The DNA of the CDR3 is TGTGCCAGTAGTGAATGGTCTAGGAGCACTGAAGCTTTCTTT.

This clonotype showed up many times. The gene calls are TRBV11-2 and TRBJ1-1; possibly TRBD1 for D (5 bases). V lost 4 bases and J 0 bases, leaving 21 bases between the germline ends. Germline-derived CDR1 and CDR2 are SGHAT and FQNNGV. The CDR3 loop spans 18 amino acids. Here the CDR3 reads CASSSPPGAGNMNTEAFF. CDR3 in DNA: TGTGCCAGCAGCTCCCCCCCCGGGGCAGGGAACATGAACACTGAAGCTTTCTTT.

This clonotype came up many times. V is TRBV4-2 and J is TRBJ1-6; no reliable D call. Per the germline V gene, CDR1 is LGHNA and CDR2 is YNFKEQ. The CDR3 consists of 14 residues. V gave up 0 bases and J gave up 8 bases, with 8 bases separating them. CDR3 amino acids: CASSQDGGYSPLHF. Written as DNA, the CDR3 is TGTGCCAGCAGCCAAGATGGCGGATATTCACCCCTCCACTTT.

V usage is TRBV6-5 and J usage is TRBJ1-6; D ambiguous. CDR1 and CDR2 from the germline V gene are MNHEY and SVGAGI. V gave up 7 bases and J gave up 7 bases, with 20 bases separating them. The CDR3 totals 16 residues. This chain's CDR3 is CASKGSGPMVNSPLHF. CDR3 DNA: TGTGCCAGCAAAGGATCAGGACCGATGGTCAATTCACCCCTCCACTTT.

This clonotype was seen a handful of times. The chain joins TRBV7-9 to TRBJ1-2; no clear D gene. V was pared by 1 base and J by 2 bases, with 5 bases between. Germline loops: CDR1 SEHNR, CDR2 FQNEAQ (reference sequence). CDR3 length: 13 amino acids. The CDR3 is CASSLGTNYGYTF. The DNA for the CDR3 is TGTGCCAGCAGCTTAGGGACGAACTATGGCTACACCTTC.

This clonotype was counted a few times. The chain combines TRBV29-1 with TRBJ1-1; the D is unclear. There are 12 residues in the CDR3. Germline lookup yields CDR1 SQVTM and CDR2 ANQGSEA. Trimming removed 7 bases at V and 5 bases at J, with 14 bases between. This CDR3 is CSAGREGTEAFF. As DNA, the CDR3 is TGCAGCGCCGGGAGGGAAGGGACTGAAGCTTTCTTT.

In its sample, this clonotype was seen many times. The chain recombines TRBV12-3 or TRBV12-4 with TRBJ1-5; 7 bases line up with TRBD1. J lost 4 bases, V lost 4 bases, and 1 base had no gene match. CDR3 length: 13 residues. The CDR3 loop is CASSWGQNQPQHF. The CDR3 bases are TGTGCCAGCAGTTGGGGACAGAATCAGCCCCAGCATTTT.

This clonotype was recorded at least ten times. The chain employs TRBV10-3 and TRBJ2-2; the D is unclear. V lost 4 bases and J lost 0, with 12 bases in between. Germline V gives CDR1 ENHRY, CDR2 SYGVKD. There are 16 residues in the CDR3. The CDR3 here is CAISVSRATNTGELFF. The CDR3 region has the DNA TGTGCCATCAGTGTTTCTAGGGCCACGAACACCGGGGAGCTGTTTTTT.

The V gene is TRBV6-2 or TRBV6-3, the J gene TRBJ2-7; 9 bases align to TRBD1. Germline V CDR1 and CDR2: MNHEY, SVGEGT. The CDR3 covers 15 residues. With 2 bases clipped from V and 1 base from J, the junction kept 3 bases outside the gene matches. CDR3 protein: CASSYMDRGSYEQYF. DNA for the CDR3: TGTGCCAGCAGTTACATGGACAGGGGTTCCTACGAGCAGTACTTC.

This clonotype appeared many times. The chain's CDR3 is CASSSTGTYSNQPQHF. In DNA form, the CDR3 reads TGTGCCAGCAGCTCCACAGGGACCTATAGCAATCAGCCCCAGCATTTT. V is TRBV6-2 or TRBV6-3 and J is TRBJ1-5, with a possible D match to TRBD1 (6 bases). This CDR3 is 16 amino acids long. Trimming stripped 6 bases from V and 0 bases from J, with 15 bases between. CDR1 and CDR2 (germline): MNHEY, SVGEGT.

Ten or more counts support this clonotype. In nucleotides, the CDR3 is TGTGCCAGCAGCCGCGACAGCCCACAAGAGACCCAGTACTTC. Translating gives CASSRDSPQETQYF. The V and J genes are TRBV7-2 and TRBJ2-5; D perhaps matches TRBD1 (5 bases). The CDR3 spans 14 residues. Germline assignment: CDR1 SGHTA and CDR2 FQGNSA. The V and J ends lost 5 bases and 2 bases respectively, with 12 bases between them. Variable domain in full (rest from reference TRBV7-2 and TRBJ2-5): GAGVSQSPSNKVTEKGKDVELRCDPISGHTALYWYRQSLGQGLEFLIYFQGNSAPDKSGLPSDRFSAERTGGSVSTLTIQRTQQEDSAVYLCASSRDSPQETQYFGPGTRLLVL.

This sequence joins TRBV3-1 and TRBJ2-5; D gene uncertain. V was trimmed by 1 base and J by 5 bases, leaving 11 bases between them. Germline CDR1 LGHDT, CDR2 YNNKEL (reference sequence). The CDR3 contains 14 residues. In DNA form, the CDR3 reads TGTGCCAGCAGCCAAGGGAAGGGCCGGGAGACCCAGTACTTC. The encoded protein is CASSQGKGRETQYF.

This clonotype was seen ten or more times. The chain combines TRBV7-9 with TRBJ1-5; 7 bases fit TRBD1. The CDR3 is made up of 16 amino acids. The V gene end was trimmed by 3 bases and the J gene end by 4 bases; junction bases not matched to a gene: 9. The germline gives CDR1 SEHNR, CDR2 FQNEAQ (reference sequence). As DNA, the CDR3 is TGTGCCAGCAGCTTTCCCGGACAGGCAATTAATCAGCCCCAGCATTTT. Its translation: CASSFPGQAINQPQHF. The entire variable domain, with the rest obtained from reference TRBV7-9 and TRBJ1-5, is as follows: DTGVSQNPRHKITKRGQNVTFRCDPISEHNRLYWYRQTLGQGPEFLTYFQNEAQLEKSRLLSDRFSAERPKGSFSTLEIQRTEQGDSAMYLCASSFPGQAINQPQHFGDGTRLSIL.

This clonotype was detected ten times or more. The rearrangement links TRBV6-5 to TRBJ2-2; D possibly uses TRBD1 or TRBD2 (6 bases each). Trimming cost V 5 bases and J 3 bases, with 16 bases left between them. Germline-derived CDR1 and CDR2 are MNHEY and SVGAGI. This CDR3 is 16 amino acids long. CDR3 residues: CASSAPGGKDTGELFF. CDR3 nucleotide sequence: TGTGCCAGCAGTGCCCCCGGGGGCAAGGACACCGGGGAGCTGTTTTTT.

This clonotype occurred many times. This chain connects TRBV27 to TRBJ2-5; no firm D call. CDR3 length: 13 amino acids. CDR1 and CDR2 from the germline V gene are MNHEY and SMNVEV (reference sequence). Between the trimmed V and J ends, which lost 3 bases and 5 bases, there was a span of 10 bases. The CDR3: CASSFADGETQYF. The CDR3 DNA reads TGTGCCAGCAGTTTTGCCGACGGTGAGACCCAGTACTTC.

A few counts support this clonotype. The chain has TRBV7-9 and TRBJ2-7; D gene unclear. Between the trimmed V and J ends, which lost 5 bases and 7 bases, there was a span of 15 bases. The CDR3 contains 13 residues. CDR1 is SEHNR, CDR2 FQNEAQ, per germline (reference sequence). The CDR3 nucleotides read TGTGCCAGCAGCCCAGGACCCGCTCGGGAGCAGTACTTC. This sequence encodes CASSPGPAREQYF.

As to this clonotype: A read error is possible here, since a much larger clone lies one base away. The chain employs TRBV12-3 or TRBV12-4 and TRBJ1-5; D is ambiguous. The CDR3 spans 13 residues. Here the CDR3 reads CACSQYSNQPQHF. Here the CDR3 DNA reads TGTGCCTGCAGCCAATATAGCAATCAGCCCCAGCATTTT.

This clonotype occurred a few times. The genes are TRBV20-1 and TRBJ2-3; tentative D call: TRBD2 (6 bases). The V gene's germline CDR1 is DFQATT and CDR2 SNEGSKA (reference sequence). The CDR3 runs to 14 residues. V was clipped by 6 bases and J by 9 bases, with 22 bases between them. The CDR3 bases are TGCAGTGCGGAGAAGGGTAGCGGCCCTGAAACGCAGTATTTT. It translates to CSAEKGSGPETQYF.

This chain joins TRBV5-1 and TRBJ2-6; D remains unclear. The germline V gene encodes CDR1 SGHRS and CDR2 YFSETQ. The length of the CDR3 is 15 residues. V was cut by 4 bases and J by 1 base, with 9 bases left in between. The CDR3 DNA reads TGCGCCAGCAGCATCCTTCCATCTGGGGCCAACGTCCTGACTTTC. Residues: CASSILPSGANVLTF. The full variable domain, in which reference TRBV5-1 and TRBJ2-6 provide the parts outside the CDR3, is KAGVTQTPRYLIKTRGQQVTLSCSPISGHRSVSWYQQTPGQGLQFLFEYFSETQRNKGNFPGRFSGRQFSNSRSEMNVSTLELGDSALYLCASSILPSGANVLTFGAGSRLTVL.

About this clonotype: A read error may account for a junction end that differs from germline. The V and J genes are TRBV4-3 and TRBJ1-5, with TRBD1 as a possible D gene (6 bases). This CDR3 spans 15 amino acids. Germline V gene sequence: CDR1 LGHNA, CDR2 YSLEER. In DNA, the CDR3 is TGCGCCAGCAGCCAAGAAACAGGGACGAATCAGTCCCAGCATTTT. It specifies CASSQETGTNQSQHF.

This clonotype was picked up many times. The chain recombines TRBV20-1 with TRBJ2-3; TRBD2 matches 13 bases. The CDR3 runs to 15 residues. After removal of 3 bases from V and 4 bases from J, the junction contained 4 bases not matched to a gene. Germline V gives CDR1 DFQATT, CDR2 SNEGSKA (reference sequence). The CDR3 DNA is TGCAGTGCTAGTCTCGGACTAGCGGGGGCAGATACGCAGTATTTT. This codes for CSASLGLAGADTQYF.

This sequence joins TRBV6-5 and TRBJ1-1; D perhaps matches TRBD1 (5 bases). Germline-derived CDR1 and CDR2 are MNHEY and SVGAGI. CDR3 length: 12 amino acids. V shed 6 bases and J shed 5 bases, with 10 bases lying between them. CDR3 loop: CASRVGGTEAFF. The CDR3 nucleotides are TGTGCCAGCAGGGTCGGGGGGACTGAAGCTTTCTTT.

This clonotype was picked up a small number of times. This chain uses TRBV7-2 with TRBJ2-3; the match to TRBD2 covers 8 bases. This CDR3 has 15 amino acids. Trimming removed 0 bases from V and 3 bases from J; junction bases left unmatched: 2. Germline CDR1 is SGHTA and CDR2 is FQGNSA. The CDR3 sequence: CASSLAPGGTDTQYF. The CDR3 coding sequence is TGTGCCAGCAGCTTAGCTCCGGGGGGGACAGATACGCAGTATTTT.

The CDR3 DNA reads as TGTGCCAGCAGTCCCCTTTGGGCGGGGGAGTTCACAGATACGCAGTATTTT. It specifies CASSPLWAGEFTDTQYF. The J gene is TRBJ2-3, the V gene TRBV27; 7 bases map to TRBD2. This CDR3 region has 17 residues. CDR1 and CDR2 from the germline V gene are MNHEY and SMNVEV (reference sequence). J was trimmed by 2 bases and V by 5 bases; bases with no gene match: 13.

At least ten counts were recorded for this clonotype. The CDR3 loop reads CASRETGGDTEAFF. The DNA of the CDR3 is TGTGCCAGCAGGGAAACAGGTGGGGACACTGAAGCTTTCTTT. The rearrangement links TRBV6-5 to TRBJ1-1; weak D call: TRBD1 (5 bases). Per the germline V gene, CDR1 is MNHEY and CDR2 is SVGAGI. V shed 6 bases and J shed 3 bases, with 14 bases lying between them. There are 14 residues in the CDR3.